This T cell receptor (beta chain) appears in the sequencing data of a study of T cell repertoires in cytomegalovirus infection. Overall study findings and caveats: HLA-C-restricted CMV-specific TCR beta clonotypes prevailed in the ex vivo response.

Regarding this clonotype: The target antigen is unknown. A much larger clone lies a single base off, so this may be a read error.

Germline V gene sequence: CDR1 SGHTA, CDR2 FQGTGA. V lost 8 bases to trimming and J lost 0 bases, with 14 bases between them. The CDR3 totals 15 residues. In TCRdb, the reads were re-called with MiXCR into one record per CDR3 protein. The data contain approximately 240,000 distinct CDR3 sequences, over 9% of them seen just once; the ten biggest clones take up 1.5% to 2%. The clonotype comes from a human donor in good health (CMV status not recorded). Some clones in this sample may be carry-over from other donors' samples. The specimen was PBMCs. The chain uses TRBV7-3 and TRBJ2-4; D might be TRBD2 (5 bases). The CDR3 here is CASGLSGLAKNIQYF. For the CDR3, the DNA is TGTGCCAGCGGCCTTTCCGGACTAGCCAAAAACATTCAGTACTTC. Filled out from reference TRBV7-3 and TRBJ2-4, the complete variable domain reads GAGVSQTPSNKVTEKGKYVELRCDPISGHTALYWYRQSLGQGPEFLIYFQGTGAADDSGLPNDRFFAVRPEGSVSTLKIQRTERGDSAVYLCASGLSGLAKNIQYFGAGTRLSVL.